These 27 T cell receptor beta chains came from one sample sequenced in a study of read filtering for tumor transcriptome and immune sequencing. Molecular barcoded adaptors covering alpha/delta and beta/gamma chains were used on 400 to 450 ng RNA. TCRdb called the reads again in MiXCR, with one record for every CDR3 protein. Here the sample spans fewer than 45,000 distinct CDR3 sequences, approximately 12% being singletons. Sequencing used a population of CD138-negative cells sorted from bone marrow. These receptors were taken from a donor aged 40 or older with multiple myeloma.

Comments on this clonotype: Since a far larger clone is one base different, this is likely a read error. The V and J genes are TRBV7-9 and TRBJ2-1; unclear D gene. Germline assignment: CDR1 SEHNR and CDR2 FQNEAQ (reference sequence). The CDR3 consists of 14 residues. The V end was cut by 5 bases, the J end by 10 bases, with 18 bases between. CDR3 residues: CASSTLDKAYEQFF. DNA for the CDR3: TGTGCCAGCAGCACACTTGACAAAGCCTACGAGCAGTTCTTC.

This clonotype occurred many times. This rearrangement joins TRBV11-3 to TRBJ2-5; D assignment may be TRBD1 or TRBD2 (5 bases each). The ends were cut back, 5 bases at V and 2 bases at J, with 12 bases in the middle. Germline loops: CDR1 SGHNT, CDR2 YENEEA. This CDR3 has 14 residues. Here the CDR3 reads CASSRGRSQETQYF. The CDR3, as DNA: TGTGCCAGCAGCAGGGGACGGAGTCAAGAGACCCAGTACTTC.

The chain is built from TRBV20-1 and TRBJ2-1, with a possible D match to TRBD2 (6 bases). The CDR3 extends over 13 amino acids. CDR1 is DFQATT, CDR2 SNEGSKA, per germline (reference sequence). V shed 1 base and J shed 3 bases, with 7 bases lying between them. The CDR3 DNA sequence: TGCAGTGCTAGAGGACTAGTCTACAATGAGCAGTTCTTC. Its protein is CSARGLVYNEQFF.

At least ten counts were recorded for this clonotype. The chain has TRBV4-2 and TRBJ1-2, with 9 bases that match TRBD1. The CDR3 runs 14 residues. The V and J ends lost 2 bases and 5 bases, in that order; junction bases with no gene match: 3. Germline-derived CDR1 and CDR2 are LGHNA and YNFKEQ. CDR3 bases: TGTGCCAGCAGCCAATACGGACAGGGGTATGGCTACACCTTC. This codes for CASSQYGQGYGYTF.

This clonotype was seen at least ten times. CDR3 sequence reads: CASQVNTGELFF. CDR3 coding DNA: TGCGCCAGTCAAGTTAACACCGGGGAGCTGTTTTTT. The gene calls are TRBV5-1 and TRBJ2-2; D ambiguous. CDR1 SGHRS and CDR2 YFSETQ come from the germline V gene. CDR3 size: 12 residues. V shed 8 bases and J shed 2 bases, with 7 bases lying between them. Looking up the rest from reference TRBV5-1 and TRBJ2-2 gives the full variable domain: KAGVTQTPRYLIKTRGQQVTLSCSPISGHRSVSWYQQTPGQGLQFLFEYFSETQRNKGNFPGRFSGRQFSNSRSEMNVSTLELGDSALYLCASQVNTGELFFGEGSRLTVL.

This clonotype was seen repeatedly, ten times or more. V and J are TRBV7-2 and TRBJ2-3; TRBD2 is a possible D gene (5 bases). CDR3 length equals 14 residues. CDR1 and CDR2 from the germline V gene are SGHTA and FQGNSA. V lost 2 bases and J lost 6, with 12 bases in between. The CDR3, as DNA: TGTGCCAGCAGCTTATATAGGGAGACGGATACGCAGTATTTT. Encoded protein: CASSLYRETDTQYF.

This clonotype counts as medium-sized. The gene calls are TRBV21-1 and TRBJ2-1; TRBD2 was called by the table and not checked on the DNA. TRBV21-1 is flagged as a pseudogene. The CDR3 extends over 18 amino acids. The CDR3 DNA is TGTGCCAGCAGCATCGGACTAGCGGGGGGGTCGGAAGATGATGAGCAGTTCTTC. It yields the protein CASSIGLAGGSEDDEQFF.

This clonotype was observed a handful of times. One junction end does not reproduce the germline sequence, and a read error may be involved. V and J are TRBV18 and TRBJ2-3; D tentatively fits TRBD1 or TRBD2 (6 bases each). This CDR3 has 15 residues. Germline loops: CDR1 KGHSH, CDR2 LQKENI. CDR3 sequence reads: CAGSPPSGAIGTQYF. Here the CDR3 DNA reads TGTGCCGGCTCACCACCGTCGGGGGCTATAGGTACGCAGTATTTT.

This clonotype was observed many times. The gene calls are TRBV28 and TRBJ2-7; D might be TRBD2 (5 bases). This CDR3 has 13 amino acids. Germline values: CDR1 MDHEN, CDR2 SYDVKM. V dropped 1 base and J dropped 6 bases, with 10 bases sitting between them. CDR3 in DNA: TGTGCCAGCAGTTTATTTCCCGCGGGCGAGCAGTACTTC. This codes for CASSLFPAGEQYF. Based on the CDR3 plus reference TRBV28 and TRBJ2-7, the full variable domain is DVKVTQSSRYLVKRTGEKVFLECVQDMDHENMFWYRQDPGLGLRLIYFSYDVKMKEKGDIPEGYSVSREKKERFSLILESASTNQTSMYLCASSLFPAGEQYFGPGTRLTVT.

This clonotype was observed many times. The chain is built from TRBV5-5 and TRBJ2-3, with D uncertain. The CDR3 runs to 12 residues. CDR1 and CDR2 from the germline V gene are SGHKS and YYEKEE (reference sequence). The ends were cut back, 4 bases at V and 5 bases at J, with 8 bases in the middle. CDR3 residues: CASSVVLDTQYF. The CDR3 bases are TGTGCCAGCAGCGTAGTGTTAGATACGCAGTATTTT.

This clonotype has ten or more counts. The chain uses TRBV11-2 and TRBJ2-3, with D unresolved. V lost 5 bases and J 7 bases, leaving 10 bases between the germline ends. The germline V gene encodes CDR1 SGHAT and CDR2 FQNNGV. The CDR3 is made up of 12 amino acids. The DNA of the CDR3 is TGTGCCAGCAGCCCCACAATCTATACGCAGTATTTT. It codes for CASSPTIYTQYF.

This clonotype was recorded at least ten times. The V call is TRBV7-9, the J call TRBJ2-2; 9 bases match TRBD1. The trim removed 3 bases at V and 1 base at J, leaving 12 bases unmatched. Germline V gives CDR1 SEHNR, CDR2 FQNEAQ (reference sequence). This CDR3 spans 19 amino acids. This CDR3 reads CASSFRPRDRDKNTGELFF. CDR3 DNA: TGTGCCAGCAGCTTTAGACCGCGGGACAGGGATAAGAACACCGGGGAGCTGTTTTTT.

Ten or more counts support this clonotype. The rearrangement links TRBV7-9 to TRBJ1-1, with 7 bases that match TRBD1. This CDR3 has 14 amino acids. Germline lookup yields CDR1 SEHNR and CDR2 FQNEAQ (reference sequence). V lost 3 bases to trimming and J lost 4 bases; unmatched junction nucleotides: 5. This chain's CDR3 is CASSLDRWSTEAFF. The CDR3 nucleotides are TGTGCCAGCAGCTTGGACAGGTGGAGCACTGAAGCTTTCTTT.

On this clonotype itself: Just one base apart from a much larger clone, this may be a read error. This rearrangement joins TRBV11-3 to TRBJ2-1; the D gene is possibly TRBD1 (6 bases). CDR1 and CDR2 from the germline V gene are SGHNT and YENEEA. This CDR3 contains 15 residues. Deletions cut 6 bases from V and 6 bases from J, with 18 bases between. Here the CDR3 DNA reads TGTGCCAGCAGACCAGCAGGGGAAGGGGTCAATGAGCAGTTCTTC. This translates into CASRPAGEGVNEQFF.

This clonotype appeared many times. The chain combines TRBV2 with TRBJ1-3, with no clear D. Looked up from germline, CDR1 is SNHLY and CDR2 is FYNNEI. This CDR3 is 15 amino acids long. V was pared by 6 bases and J by 2 bases, with 14 bases between. The CDR3 sequence is CASSVGEGPGNTIYF. The CDR3 DNA reads as TGTGCCAGCAGCGTCGGGGAGGGTCCTGGAAACACCATATATTTT.

This clonotype was observed a handful of times. The chain combines TRBV10-3 with TRBJ2-7; 8 positions agree with TRBD2. The CDR3 covers 14 residues. The germline CDR1 and CDR2 sequences are ENHRY and SYGVKD. Trimming removed 6 bases from V and 2 bases from J; junction bases left unmatched: 6. The CDR3 sequence: CAISRTSNTYEQYF. The CDR3 DNA reads as TGTGCCATCAGCCGGACTAGCAACACCTACGAGCAGTACTTC.

Ten or more counts support this clonotype. This chain links TRBV25-1 with TRBJ2-3; the match to TRBD1 covers 7 bases. Germline lookup yields CDR1 MGHDK and CDR2 SYGVNS. The ends lost 8 bases at V and 4 bases at J; junction bases unmatched: 3. The length of the CDR3 is 12 residues. CDR3 DNA: TGTGCCAGCCGAGACAGGGCAGATACGCAGTATTTT. This sequence encodes CASRDRADTQYF.

This clonotype has ten or more counts. The chain recombines TRBV11-3 with TRBJ2-1; D gene ambiguous. The CDR3 totals 14 residues. The germline CDR1 and CDR2 sequences are SGHNT and YENEEA. Trimming stripped 3 bases from V and 4 bases from J, with 10 bases between. This CDR3 reads CASSFSPEYNEQFF. CDR3 sequence (DNA): TGTGCCAGCAGCTTTTCTCCCGAGTACAATGAGCAGTTCTTC.

This clonotype came up many times. Here the CDR3 DNA reads TGTGCCAGCAGCTTAGCGGAGGGGATCCACACTGAAGCTTTCTTT. It yields the protein CASSLAEGIHTEAFF. The chain employs TRBV7-6 and TRBJ1-1, with D possibly being TRBD1 (5 bases). This CDR3 has 15 residues. V lost 0 bases and J lost 3, with 11 bases in between. Germline V lookup: CDR1 SGHVS, CDR2 FNYEAQ.

This rearrangement joins TRBV10-2 to TRBJ1-6, with D possibly matching TRBD1 (5 bases). The length of the CDR3 is 15 residues. Germline V gives CDR1 WSHSY, CDR2 SAAADI. V was clipped by 6 bases and J by 8 bases, with 17 bases between them. The CDR3 bases are TGCGCCAGCAGCGCACGGGGACCGGGGGATTCACCCCTCCACTTT. Protein product: CASSARGPGDSPLHF.

The sample holds many counts of this clonotype. This rearrangement joins TRBV29-1 to TRBJ1-1, with TRBD1 as a possible D gene (5 bases). This CDR3 comprises 13 residues. Trimming took off 6 bases at V and 1 base at J, with 12 bases between the two ends. The V gene's germline CDR1 is SQVTM and CDR2 ANQGSEA. The CDR3 protein is CSVGVGANTEAFF. CDR3 sequence (DNA): TGCAGCGTCGGCGTCGGGGCGAACACTGAAGCTTTCTTT.

In its sample, this clonotype was seen many times. The chain uses TRBV5-1 and TRBJ2-3, with D unresolved. From germline, CDR1 is SGHRS and CDR2 YFSETQ. The CDR3 runs 14 residues. Trimming stripped 2 bases from V and 1 base from J, with 8 bases between. This CDR3 reads CASSLDGRTDTQYF. In DNA form, the CDR3 reads TGCGCCAGCAGCTTAGACGGACGCACAGATACGCAGTATTTT.

Comments on this clonotype: A far larger clone is only one base removed, so a read error is likely. This chain connects TRBV7-8 to TRBJ2-5, with 8 bases that match TRBD2. Germline V gene lookup returns CDR1 SGHVS and CDR2 FQNEAQ. This CDR3 has 15 residues. V gave up 4 bases and J gave up 2 bases; unmatched junction bases: 6. The CDR3 protein is CASSSIAGTQETQYF. The CDR3 DNA reads TGTGCCAGCAGCTCCATAGCGGGGACACAAGAGACCCAGTACTTC.

This clonotype was recorded at least ten times. Relative to the germline gene, one junction end is altered; a read error may explain this. V is TRBV6-1 and J is TRBJ1-5; D is uncertain. This CDR3 has 13 amino acids. The germline V gene encodes CDR1 MNHNS and CDR2 SASEGT. CDR3 loop: CASGDRFNQPQHF. The CDR3 DNA reads TGTGCCAGCGGTGACCGTTTCAATCAGCCCCAGCATTTT.

The chain carries TRBV7-2 and TRBJ2-5; 10 bases align to TRBD2. The CDR3 is 16 amino acids. Germline CDR1 SGHTA, CDR2 FQGNSA. The J segment lost 6 bases and the V segment lost 3 bases, leaving 10 bases of the junction unmatched. CDR3 loop: CASSFSPSGGGKTQYF. The CDR3 DNA sequence: TGTGCCAGCAGCTTTTCCCCTAGCGGGGGAGGAAAGACCCAGTACTTC. Using reference TRBV7-2 and TRBJ2-5 for the parts outside the CDR3, the full variable domain is GAGVSQSPSNKVTEKGKDVELRCDPISGHTALYWYRQSLGQGLEFLIYFQGNSAPDKSGLPSDRFSAERTGGSVSTLTIQRTQQEDSAVYLCASSFSPSGGGKTQYFGPGTRLLVL.

The sample holds many counts of this clonotype. V usage is TRBV7-2 and J usage is TRBJ2-2; TRBD2 agrees at 13 bases. Germline V gives CDR1 SGHTA, CDR2 FQGNSA. Unmatched junction bases numbered 6, after V lost 8 bases and J lost 0 bases. The CDR3 sequence is 17 residues long. The CDR3 nucleotides are TGTGCCAGCTCCGGAGGACTAGCGGGGGCGAACACCGGGGAGCTGTTTTTT. This codes for CASSGGLAGANTGELFF.

The V gene is TRBV2, the J gene TRBJ1-5, with TRBD1 identical over 7 bases. Losses at the gene ends were 4 bases for V and 6 bases for J; bases not matched to a gene: 15. From germline, CDR1 is SNHLY and CDR2 FYNNEI. CDR3 length: 17 residues. As DNA, the CDR3 is TGTGCCAGCAGTGGACAGGGAAGGACACTGCTGGTTCAGCCCCAGCATTTT. Amino acids: CASSGQGRTLLVQPQHF. Combining the CDR3 with reference TRBV2 and TRBJ1-5 gives the whole variable domain EPEVTQTPSHQVTQMGQEVILRCVPISNHLYFYWYRQILGQKVEFLVSFYNNEISEKSEIFDDQFSVERPDGSNFTLKIRSTKLEDSAMYFCASSGQGRTLLVQPQHFGDGTRLSIL.